The 20 T cell receptor beta chains presented below share a single source sample, sequenced in a study of blood T cells in healthy people across ages. The authors ran a second PCR of roughly 7 to 11 cycles using a sample-barcoded 5' primer and a J-beta primer mix. TCRdb reprocessed the 5' RACE reads with MiXCR, giving one entry per CDR3 protein. The sample yields around 1,500,000 distinct CDR3 sequences, about 28% seen once. The sequenced material came from blood. The receptors here all came from a woman in her twenties or thirties in good health.

Note on this clonotype: A much larger clone is a single base away; this may be a read error. No conserved phenylalanine or tryptophan is present at the end of the CDR3, so a read error is the likely explanation. This sequence joins TRBV20-1 and TRBJ2-1, with 8 nucleotides matching TRBD2. Germline trimming cut 1 base from V and 4 bases from J; bases unmatched to any gene: 6. This CDR3 region has 15 residues. Germline CDR1 and CDR2: DFQATT and SNEGSKA (reference sequence). The CDR3 loop reads CSARGSLAGYNEQFL. Here the CDR3 DNA reads TGCAGTGCTAGAGGGAGTCTAGCGGGTTACAATGAGCAGTTCTTA.

A word on this clonotype: At one end the junction does not follow the germline gene, possibly because of a read error. The gene calls are TRBV7-9 and TRBJ2-2; a possible D gene is TRBD2 (5 bases). CDR1 SEHNR and CDR2 FQNEAQ come from the germline V gene (reference sequence). This CDR3 is 13 amino acids long. The CDR3 DNA reads TGTGCCAGCAGCCTCCTGAACACCGGGGAGCGGTTTTTT. Protein product: CASSLLNTGERFF. Full variable domain (outside the CDR3, taken from reference TRBV7-9 and TRBJ2-2): DTGVSQNPRHKITKRGQNVTFRCDPISEHNRLYWYRQTLGQGPEFLTYFQNEAQLEKSRLLSDRFSAERPKGSFSTLEIQRTEQGDSAMYLCASSLLNTGERFFGEGSRLTVL.

In its sample, this clonotype was seen a few times. The rearrangement uses TRBV27 and TRBJ2-7, with no clear D. Germline V CDR1 and CDR2: MNHEY, SMNVEV (reference sequence). Trimming removed 1 base from V and 5 bases from J, with 9 bases in between. The CDR3 length is 13 residues. In DNA, the CDR3 is TGTGCCAGCAGTTTATTGGGGTTCGACGAGCAGTACTTC. Protein product: CASSLLGFDEQYF.

V is TRBV20-1 and J is TRBJ2-3; unclear D gene. This CDR3 region has 10 residues. Between the trimmed V and J ends, which lost 6 bases and 11 bases, there was a span of 12 bases. Germline CDR1 DFQATT, CDR2 SNEGSKA (reference sequence). CDR3 sequence: CSAISMGQYF. In nucleotides, the CDR3 is TGCAGTGCGATCAGTATGGGGCAGTATTTT.

J is TRBJ1-3 and V is TRBV20-1; D is uncertain. V lost 5 bases, J lost 0 bases, and 11 bases lay in between. In germline, CDR1 is DFQATT, CDR2 SNEGSKA (reference sequence). The CDR3 extends over 14 amino acids. The chain's CDR3 is CSAQNQNSGNTIYF. The CDR3 bases are TGCAGTGCTCAGAACCAGAACTCTGGAAACACCATATATTTT.

This clonotype showed up just a few times. V gene TRBV12-3 or TRBV12-4 combines with J gene TRBJ2-1, with a possible D match to TRBD2 (5 bases). CDR3 length: 15 residues. Trimming shortened V by 3 bases and J by 8 bases, and 17 bases separated the two germline ends. This CDR3 is CASSFTTKRGHEQFF. The CDR3 DNA reads as TGTGCCAGCAGTTTTACAACAAAGCGAGGGCATGAGCAGTTCTTC.

This chain's CDR3 is CASSLLMLGQGAATNEKLFF. The DNA of the CDR3 is TGCGCCAGCAGCTTGCTTATGTTGGGACAGGGGGCCGCAACTAATGAAAAACTGTTTTTT. This sequence joins TRBV5-1 and TRBJ1-4; 12 bases are shared with TRBD1. The junction had 10 bases not matched to a gene; V was cut back by 1 base and J by 0 bases. The CDR3 extends over 20 amino acids. Germline-derived CDR1 and CDR2 are SGHRS and YFSETQ.

This clonotype was observed a handful of times. The chain has TRBV5-1 and TRBJ2-1; D unresolved. Germline values: CDR1 SGHRS, CDR2 YFSETQ. V shed 5 bases and J shed 8 bases, with 8 bases lying between them. This CDR3 comprises 11 residues. In DNA form, the CDR3 reads TGCGCCAGCAGGGAAGCCTATGAGCAGTTCTTC. Its translation: CASREAYEQFF.

V usage is TRBV12-3 or TRBV12-4 and J usage is TRBJ2-1; D is perhaps TRBD2 (5 bases). Trimming shortened V by 3 bases and J by 10 bases, and 19 bases separated the two germline ends. CDR3 length equals 15 residues. The CDR3 is CASSLAPAQTGEQFF. DNA for the CDR3: TGTGCCAGCAGTTTGGCCCCAGCTCAAACGGGGGAGCAGTTCTTC.

This rearrangement joins TRBV9 to TRBJ2-7, with D perhaps matching TRBD2 (6 bases). Per the germline V gene, CDR1 is SGDLS and CDR2 is YYNGEE. CDR3 size: 14 residues. The ends were cut back, 0 bases at V and 2 bases at J, with 9 bases in the middle. CDR3 sequence reads: CASSVEEGPYEQYF. CDR3 bases: TGTGCCAGCAGCGTAGAGGAGGGACCCTACGAGCAGTACTTC.

This clonotype was detected only a few times. The chain joins TRBV5-6 to TRBJ1-1; D remains unclear. The CDR3 contains 13 residues. The V end was cut by 0 bases, the J end by 8 bases, with 11 bases between. CDR1 is SGHDT and CDR2 is YYEEEE in the germline V gene. CDR3 region: CASSLDNKPEAFF. CDR3 DNA: TGTGCCAGCAGCTTGGACAACAAGCCAGAAGCTTTCTTT.

This clonotype was seen many times. The DNA of the CDR3 is TGTGCCAGCAGTTTAGTAGCGGCAGGGTGGTGGCAGTACTTC. This sequence encodes CASSLVAAGWWQYF. The genes are TRBV28 and TRBJ2-7; TRBD2 is a possible D gene (6 bases). Trimming left V 2 bases short and J 9 bases short, with 17 bases between. This CDR3 spans 14 amino acids. Germline loops: CDR1 MDHEN, CDR2 SYDVKM.

This clonotype has just a few counts. The CDR3 spells CASSFGTGTEAFF. CDR3 coding DNA: TGTGCCAGCAGCTTTGGGACAGGGACTGAAGCTTTCTTT. The chain has TRBV5-5 and TRBJ1-1; 9 nucleotides align to TRBD1. The CDR3 has 13 residues. Germline trimming cut 2 bases from V and 5 bases from J; bases unmatched to any gene: 1. Germline CDR1 is SGHKS and CDR2 is YYEKEE (reference sequence).

The rearrangement uses TRBV11-1 and TRBJ2-2, with D possibly matching TRBD2 (5 bases). The germline V gene encodes CDR1 SGHAT and CDR2 FQDESV (reference sequence). The V and J ends lost 4 bases and 4 bases respectively, with 10 bases between them. The CDR3 has 14 residues. The CDR3 region is CASSSSRSTGELFF. In nucleotides, the CDR3 is TGTGCCAGCAGCTCTAGCAGGAGCACCGGGGAGCTGTTTTTT.

The chain links TRBV5-8 to TRBJ2-7; D call uncertain. V gave up 2 bases and J gave up 12 bases, with 12 bases separating them. This CDR3 has 11 residues. Germline CDR1 and CDR2: SGHTS and YDEGEE. The CDR3, as DNA: TGTGCCAGCAGCTTCAATACCAACCGGTACTTC. Its translation: CASSFNTNRYF.

This clonotype was seen a few times. The chain carries TRBV30 and TRBJ2-7; no clear D. Looked up from germline, CDR1 is GTSNPN and CDR2 is SVGIG (reference sequence). The CDR3 consists of 12 residues. Trimming pared 2 bases from V and 5 bases from J, leaving 10 bases between. CDR3 amino acids: CAWSSQPHEQYF. The CDR3 DNA reads as TGTGCCTGGAGTTCCCAACCCCACGAGCAGTACTTC.

The chain is built from TRBV5-1 and TRBJ2-7, with D possibly being TRBD1 (6 bases). CDR1 and CDR2 from the germline V gene are SGHRS and YFSETQ. V shed 3 bases and J shed 4 bases, with 14 bases lying between them. CDR3 length: 14 amino acids. The DNA for the CDR3 is TGCGCCAGCAGCTCCGTTACAGGGAGTTACGAGCAGTACTTC. This encodes CASSSVTGSYEQYF.

This chain joins TRBV6-2 or TRBV6-3 and TRBJ2-7; TRBD2 aligns across 10 bases. Germline CDR1 and CDR2: MNHEY and SVGEGT. The CDR3 sequence is 16 residues long. V trimming: 6 bases; J trimming: 3 bases; junction bases outside the gene matches: 11. The CDR3 spells CASSQITSGDGYEQYF. CDR3 coding DNA: TGTGCCAGCAGCCAAATTACTAGCGGGGACGGCTACGAGCAGTACTTC.

Points on this clonotype: The CDR3 ends on some other residue instead of the conserved phenylalanine or tryptophan, so this is likely a read error. The V gene is TRBV28, the J gene TRBJ2-1, with a tentative D call TRBD2 (7 bases). V was pared by 7 bases and J by 7 bases, with 20 bases between. Germline V lookup: CDR1 MDHEN, CDR2 SYDVKM. There are 15 residues in the CDR3. Here the CDR3 reads CASTTPGRGGNEQFV. In DNA form, the CDR3 reads TGTGCCAGCACCACCCCAGGAAGGGGGGGGAATGAGCAGTTCGTC.

About this clonotype: A much larger clone is a single base away; this may be a read error. The J gene is TRBJ1-5, the V gene TRBV4-1, with TRBD1 matching over 7 bases. Germline values: CDR1 MGHRA, CDR2 YSYEKL. This CDR3 has 17 residues. V lost 4 bases to trimming and J lost 8 bases; unmatched junction nucleotides: 17. Here the CDR3 DNA reads TGCGCCAGCAGCCCTAACCCAAGCAGAACAGGGGAAGAGCCCCAGCATTTT. Its protein product is CASSPNPSRTGEEPQHF.